The T cell receptor (beta chain) under discussion was sequenced for a study of blood T cells in healthy people across ages (dated by TCRdb to 2015 to 2017). For the study in its entirety: Template switching captured roughly one uniquely barcoded TCR beta cDNA molecule per two T cells in model experiments. To track age-related changes in TCR beta repertoire diversity, the study relied on deep sequencing normalized with unique cDNA molecular identifiers. Four age groups were formed from the donors: young (average around 15 years), middle-aged (approximately 39), aged (62) and long-lived (more than 75). Donors of different ages were randomly distributed across sequencing lanes to avoid experimental bias. Using the same blood draw, the study looked at two additional independent replicas of 1 million unique cDNA reads for two donors, one aged 18 to 30 and the other aged 80 or older. Broad study findings and their caveats: Estimates of total diversity based on one million sequenced T cells were considered lower bounds and underestimates. Compared with the aged group, the long-lived group had more naive CD4+ T cells, fewer expanded clones and increased TCR diversity, suggesting age selection. Because profiling used bulk unsorted PBMCs, naive and antigen-experienced compartments could not be compared conclusively. Observed TCR beta diversity per million T cells fell roughly linearly with age, and a significant reduction was already apparent by age roughly 40. A strong correlation was found between observed TCR beta diversity and the percentage of naive T cells measured by flow cytometry. The CMV infection status of donors was not known, potentially confounding age-related changes in expanded clonotypes.

The library came from 5' RACE. Reads for this sample came from an Illumina HiSeq 2500. A second PCR of roughly 7 to 11 cycles was performed with a sample-barcoded 5' primer and a J-beta primer mix. Each TCR beta cDNA molecule received a unique molecular identifier from a template-switch 5' adaptor carrying 12 random nucleotides. At least 3 million CDR3-containing paired-end reads were obtained from each sample. The Mint cDNA synthesis kit, primed by a TRBC-specific oligonucleotide, was used to synthesize first-strand cDNA from all RNA. Following uracil-DNA glycosylase treatment, all cDNA underwent a first 18-cycle PCR with the universal primers M1SS and BC2_uni_R. The paper's data handling went like this. For normalization, 1 million high-quality reads were randomly selected from each sample, with every read carrying a distinct molecular identifier. Instead of being binned into consensus sequences, reads that shared molecular identifiers were thrown out. CDR3 identification, clonotype clustering and error correction used MiTCR with a Q25 quality threshold and the strictest error-elimination algorithm. A nonparametric unseen species model with Euler transformation was used to estimate lower-bound total TCR beta diversity. In-frame beta chains were kept once TCRdb had trimmed the public reads at Q25 with fastp and called clones with MiXCR. When rows share a CDR3 protein, they turn into one entry using the most common DNA and genes. For this entry, the V and J calls and clone size follow TCRdb and not the study's own pipeline. For this sample there are 650,000 to 800,000 distinct CDR3 sequences; roughly half appear just once. The ten largest clonotypes hold roughly 14% of the sample.

Concerning this clonotype itself: This receptor's antigen is unknown. There are no base qualities to consult, and no much larger clone falls within one base.

The roughly 39 donors, aged roughly 6 to 100 years, were systemically healthy Caucasian individuals from Russia. Roughly 10 milliliters of peripheral blood were drawn from each donor into EDTA-treated Vacutainer tubes. Ficoll-Paque density-gradient centrifugation was used to isolate PBMCs, with at least 6.5 million per sample. Trizol reagent was used to extract total RNA from the PBMCs, yielding at least 5 micrograms per sample. Naive CD45RAhigh/CD27high T cell percentages were measured by flow cytometry on a PBMC aliquot from every donor. The germline V gene (reference sequence) provides CDR1 MNHNY and CDR2 SVGAGI. The CDR3 runs 14 residues from the cysteine to the phenylalanine. Only the CDR3 part of the read is kept: 42 bases, read in frame from the first base. V lost 7 bases and J lost 6 bases; the stretch between them is 18 bases long.

Sequencing was performed on blood. Rearrangement joined TRBV6-6 to TRBJ1-2, and perhaps TRBD1 as D gene, on 6 matching bases. The sequence was obtained from an elderly woman in good health. This receptor carries the CDR3 CASTLDRQDHGYTF. The nucleotide sequence reads as follows: TGTGCCAGCACCCTAGACCGACAGGATCATGGCTACACCTTC.